The subject of this entry is one T cell receptor beta chain. Its specificity is unknown. A junction end diverges from the germline sequence, so it may reflect a read error. The sample originates from a study of T cells in Graves' hyperthyroidism and ophthalmopathy. Amplification targeted TCR beta CDR3 regions from RNA transcripts. The HTBI primer set drove a first-round RT-PCR of the TCR CDR3. Each CDR3 protein gets one entry after TCRdb re-called the multiplex PCR reads with MiXCR. The sample has fewer than 750,000 distinct CDR3 sequences; about 45% are singletons. The CDR3 is made up of 12 amino acids. The germline V gene encodes CDR1 DFQATT and CDR2 SNEGSKA (reference sequence). Notes on the study in general: Ophthalmopathy was told apart from stable hyperthyroidism by a 13 V-J model. Most expanded thyroid clonotypes above 0.001 also appeared in blood.

The chain recombines TRBV20-1 with TRBJ2-5; D is uncertain. The specimen sequenced was peripheral blood or thyroid tissue (not recorded which). This sequence was found in a woman younger than 30 with Graves' hyperthyroidism. The CDR3 sequence is CSARDGTENQYF. The CDR3 nucleotides read TGCAGTGCTAGAGATGGTACGGAGAACCAGTACTTC.